Below, one T cell receptor (beta chain) is given with its context. The sample comes from a study of blood T cell repertoires in COVID-19. Turning to the study itself: The United States, Italy and Spain were the sources of the acute and convalescent COVID-19 samples. Nucleic acid was either cDNA or gDNA, and it came from T cells, B-cell-depleted T cells, or PBMCs.

In the authors' methods: Amplification of reference gene primers was used by the study to estimate nucleated cell counts. This table comes from immunoSEQ multiplex PCR, and its TCRdb copy is limited to in-frame clones, with some not included. V and J calls and clone size come straight from that table; D and trimming were deduced from the DNA. The sample includes 81,000 or so clones, around four fifths of them seen just once. This receptor was obtained from a woman aged 70-85 years with active or convalescent COVID-19. The sequenced sample consisted of peripheral blood.

The CDR3 sequence: CASSDSFGQGNEQFF. CDR3 coding DNA: TGTGCCAGCAGTGACTCGTTCGGACAGGGCAATGAGCAGTTCTTC. The rearrangement uses TRBV6-4 and TRBJ2-1, with TRBD1 matching over 8 bases. The CDR3 has 15 residues. V gave up 0 bases and J gave up 6 bases; unmatched junction bases: 4. Germline assignment: CDR1 MRHNA and CDR2 SNTAGT.